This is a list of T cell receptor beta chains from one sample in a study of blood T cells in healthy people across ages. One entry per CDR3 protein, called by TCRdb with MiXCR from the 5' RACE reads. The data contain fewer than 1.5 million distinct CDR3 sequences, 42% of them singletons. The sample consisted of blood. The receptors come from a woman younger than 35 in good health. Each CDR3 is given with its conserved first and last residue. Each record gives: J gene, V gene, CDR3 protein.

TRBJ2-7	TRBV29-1	CSVEVLAVYNEQYF
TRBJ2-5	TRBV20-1	CSARDPASGKETQYF
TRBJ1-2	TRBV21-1	CASSSPGGTGKGYTF
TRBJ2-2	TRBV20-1	CSASSGTGSTGELFF
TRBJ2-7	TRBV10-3	CATNPSGPYNEQYF
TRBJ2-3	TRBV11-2	CASSLDPPGASTDTQYF
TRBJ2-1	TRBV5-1	CASINGRDGGNEQFF
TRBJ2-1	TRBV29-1	CSGGGQGFYNEQFF
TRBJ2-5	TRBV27	CASSFGAGEQYF
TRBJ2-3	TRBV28	CASRAFEDGTDTQYF
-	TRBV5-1	CASSLGAGYNEQYF
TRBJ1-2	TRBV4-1	CASSQDLAIVVNYGYTF
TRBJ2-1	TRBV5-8	CASSGGRGRAYNEQFF
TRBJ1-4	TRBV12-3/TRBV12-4	CATTSSQQGNEKLFF
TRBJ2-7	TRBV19	CASSIEDRGSYEQYF
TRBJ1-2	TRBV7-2	CASSLVGNAQYGYTF
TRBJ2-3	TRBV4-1	CASSQVSLLFSDTQYF
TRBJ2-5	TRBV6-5	CASTSSGGVQETQYF
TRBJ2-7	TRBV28	CASSPRLAGDGEQYF
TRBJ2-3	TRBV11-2	CASSLRRDPTDTQYF
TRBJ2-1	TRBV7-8	CASSLTGGLNEQFF
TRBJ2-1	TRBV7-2	CASSLSVSGGAAEQFF
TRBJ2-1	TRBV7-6	CASSLLSAPDNEQFF
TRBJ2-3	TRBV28	CASSKAGGPADTQYF
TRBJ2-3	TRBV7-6	CASSPTRTSDTQYF
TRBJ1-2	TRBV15	CATSSTAEYGYTF
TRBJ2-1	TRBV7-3	CASSFSTGEQFF
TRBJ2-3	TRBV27	CASSSSLSRGVNTDTQYF
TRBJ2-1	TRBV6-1	CASNPPGLVGIPDEQFF
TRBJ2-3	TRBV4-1	CASSQGALAVPDTQYF
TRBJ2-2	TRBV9	CASSVTGSRELFF
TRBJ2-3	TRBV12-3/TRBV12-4	CASSLDFTGVGSTDTQYF
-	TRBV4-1	CASSQLSGGSSYNEQYF
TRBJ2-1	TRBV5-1	CASKQGDSYNEQFF
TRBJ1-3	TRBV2	CASSAPGDRAGNTIYF
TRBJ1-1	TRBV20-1	CSASRTGENTEAFF
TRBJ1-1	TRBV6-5	CASSYSNFGGGTEAFF
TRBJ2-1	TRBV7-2	CASSLPRLAGWGDEQFF
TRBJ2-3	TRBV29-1	CSVRDQYSTDTQYF
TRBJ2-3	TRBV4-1	CASSQGNTQYF
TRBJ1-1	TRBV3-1	CASSQDLRQLNTEAFF
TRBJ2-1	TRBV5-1	CASSSWTGTANEQFF
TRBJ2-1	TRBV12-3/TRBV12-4	CASSSSLSGGINNEQFF
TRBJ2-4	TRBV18	CASSPFDGRNIQYF
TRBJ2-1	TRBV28	CASRGQLGNEQFF
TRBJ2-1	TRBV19	CASRLAGGSSEQFF